These 6 T cell receptor beta chains originate from one sample sequenced in a study of blood T cell repertoires in COVID-19. TCRdb keeps only in-frame clones here, not all; method: immunoSEQ multiplex PCR. The data hold approximately 170,000 clones, with approximately 90% observed a single time. Material for sequencing was PBMCs or T cells enriched from blood (not recorded which). The source of these receptors is a woman younger than 30 who had recovered from COVID-19.

This chain uses TRBV11-2 with TRBJ2-7; weak D call: TRBD1 (5 bases). Trimming stripped 2 bases from V and 6 bases from J, with 20 bases between. Per germline, CDR1 SGHAT and CDR2 FQNNGV. The CDR3 is made up of 16 amino acids. CDR3 loop: CASSLNYPTVPGEQYF. The CDR3, as DNA: TGTGCCAGCAGCTTAAATTACCCGACAGTTCCTGGCGAGCAGTACTTC.

The chain joins TRBV18 to TRBJ1-3; no reliable D call. Germline lookup yields CDR1 KGHSH and CDR2 LQKENI. This CDR3 is built from 15 residues. The ends were cut back, 0 bases at V and 4 bases at J, with 10 bases in the middle. CDR3 sequence: CASSPPGVAGNTIYF. Written as DNA, the CDR3 is TGTGCCAGCTCACCACCCGGGGTTGCAGGAAACACCATATATTTT.

The V and J genes are TRBV7-9 and TRBJ1-1; 9 nucleotides agree with TRBD1. The CDR3 covers 15 residues. The V gene end was trimmed by 4 bases and the J gene end by 7 bases; junction bases not matched to a gene: 10. Germline assignment: CDR1 SEHNR and CDR2 FQNEAQ (reference sequence). In DNA form, the CDR3 reads TGTGCCAGCAGCTATCATGACAGGGGGTCGGGTGAAGCTTTCTTT. It specifies CASSYHDRGSGEAFF.

This rearrangement joins TRBV5-4 to TRBJ1-2, with D perhaps matching TRBD1 (5 bases). Between the trimmed V and J ends, which lost 4 bases and 8 bases, there was a span of 15 bases. The CDR3 is made up of 13 amino acids. Germline V lookup: CDR1 SGHNT, CDR2 YYREEE (reference sequence). CDR3 DNA sequence: TGTGCCAGCAGCACACCCAGGGTTAGGGGCTACACCTTC. It encodes CASSTPRVRGYTF.

The sample holds one count of this clone. The chain uses TRBV5-4 and TRBJ2-7, with 8 bases lining up with TRBD2. CDR3 length equals 15 residues. V shed 5 bases and J 4 bases; nucleotides not matched to a gene: 11. Germline assignment: CDR1 SGHNT and CDR2 YYREEE (reference sequence). As DNA, the CDR3 is TGTGCCAGCAGGTCAGCCACGGGAGGGGAATACGAGCAGTACTTC. It codes for CASRSATGGEYEQYF.

This chain joins TRBV5-5 and TRBJ1-5, with 9 bases lining up with TRBD1. Trimming removed 6 bases from V and 0 bases from J; junction bases left unmatched: 13. Germline V gene sequence: CDR1 SGHKS, CDR2 YYEKEE (reference sequence). This CDR3 has 18 amino acids. The CDR3 loop is CASITFRDREYSNQPQHF. The CDR3 DNA follows: TGTGCCAGCATAACTTTCCGGGACAGGGAATATAGCAATCAGCCCCAGCATTTT. Full variable domain (missing parts from reference TRBV5-5 and TRBJ1-5): DAGVTQSPTHLIKTRGQQVTLRCSPISGHKSVSWYQQVLGQGPQFIFQYYEKEERGRGNFPDRFSARQFPNYSSELNVNALLLGDSALYLCASITFRDREYSNQPQHFGDGTRLSIL.